The 17 T cell receptor beta chains below all came from one sample that was sequenced in a study of PD-1 blockade in classical Hodgkin lymphoma. No patient escaped relapse after autologous stem cell transplantation, and brentuximab vedotin exposure varied. TCRdb's table, derived via immunoSEQ multiplex PCR, lists solely in-frame clones and lacks some. In the table there are approximately 100,000 clones, around nine tenths of which are singletons. The sequencing used peripheral blood mononuclear cells (PBMCs), collected before the second cycle of nivolumab. All receptors come from a human donor with classical Hodgkin lymphoma.

The chain employs TRBV7-3 and TRBJ2-2; D may be TRBD1 or TRBD2 (5 bases each). Germline loops: CDR1 SGHTA, CDR2 FQGTGA. The CDR3 runs to 17 residues. With 5 bases removed from V and 2 bases from J, the gap between germline ends came to 18 bases. This CDR3 reads CASSHIGDHYNTGELFF. CDR3 nucleotide sequence: TGTGCCAGCAGCCATATCGGGGACCACTATAACACCGGGGAGCTGTTTTTT.

The chain combines TRBV19 with TRBJ2-1; no clear D gene. The CDR3 length is 12 residues. V was cut by 1 base and J by 7 bases, with 5 bases left in between. The germline CDR1 and CDR2 sequences are LNHDA and SQIVND (reference sequence). Here the CDR3 reads CASSIGPNEQFF. DNA for the CDR3: TGTGCCAGTAGTATAGGGCCTAATGAGCAGTTCTTC.

V usage is TRBV12-5 and J usage is TRBJ2-1, with 16 bases that match TRBD2. There are 21 residues in the CDR3. Unmatched junction bases numbered 22, after V lost 6 bases and J lost 8 bases. Germline loops: CDR1 LGHNT, CDR2 FRNRAP. CDR3 sequence: CASGYTPPGLAGGPRVHEQFF. CDR3 bases: TGTGCTAGTGGCTACACCCCACCGGGACTAGCGGGGGGGCCGAGGGTCCATGAGCAGTTCTTC. Variable domain in full (rest from reference TRBV12-5 and TRBJ2-1): DARVTQTPRHKVTEMGQEVTMRCQPILGHNTVFWYRQTMMQGLELLAYFRNRAPLDDSGMPKDRFSAEMPDATLATLKIQPSEPRDSAVYFCASGYTPPGLAGGPRVHEQFFGPGTRLTVL.

This rearrangement joins TRBV5-1 to TRBJ2-5; D gene uncertain. The V end lost 3 bases, the J end lost 2 bases, and 2 bases lay between the germline ends. This CDR3 is built from 11 residues. Germline-derived CDR1 and CDR2 are SGHRS and YFSETQ. The CDR3 bases are TGCGCCAGCAGCTCTCAAGAGACCCAGTACTTC. This sequence encodes CASSSQETQYF. Supplemented by reference TRBV5-1 and TRBJ2-5, the full variable domain reads KAGVTQTPRYLIKTRGQQVTLSCSPISGHRSVSWYQQTPGQGLQFLFEYFSETQRNKGNFPGRFSGRQFSNSRSEMNVSTLELGDSALYLCASSSQETQYFGPGTRLLVL.

The J gene is TRBJ2-6, the V gene TRBV9; no firm D call. CDR1 and CDR2 (germline): SGDLS, YYNGEE. The CDR3 consists of 13 residues. V lost 4 bases and J 4 bases, leaving 6 bases between the germline ends. Written as DNA, the CDR3 is TGTGCCAGCAGCTTGCGAGGGGCCAACGTCCTGACTTTC. It specifies CASSLRGANVLTF. Drawing the rest from reference TRBV9 and TRBJ2-6, the complete variable domain is DSGVTQTPKHLITATGQRVTLRCSPRSGDLSVYWYQQSLDQGLQFLIQYYNGEERAKGNILERFSAQQFPDLHSELNLSSLELGDSALYFCASSLRGANVLTFGAGSRLTVL.

The chain employs TRBV4-2 and TRBJ2-7; the match to TRBD1 covers 8 bases. Germline assignment: CDR1 LGHNA and CDR2 YNFKEQ. V trimming: 4 bases; J trimming: 3 bases; junction bases outside the gene matches: 8. The CDR3 contains 15 residues. The CDR3 spells CASSPGQGGGYEQYF. DNA for the CDR3: TGTGCCAGCAGCCCCGGACAGGGTGGGGGCTACGAGCAGTACTTC.

This chain uses TRBV6-4 with TRBJ2-1; 8 nucleotides match TRBD2. Germline CDR1 is MRHNA and CDR2 is SNTAGT. The length of the CDR3 is 15 residues. V was pared by 8 bases and J by 7 bases, with 13 bases of the junction left unmatched. Here the CDR3 reads CASGKTGGGPNEQFF. The CDR3 DNA follows: TGTGCCAGCGGGAAAACGGGGGGGGGACCGAATGAGCAGTTCTTC.

The chain is built from TRBV5-1 and TRBJ2-3, with no clear D. CDR1 and CDR2 from the germline V gene are SGHRS and YFSETQ. The ends were cut back, 1 base at V and 3 bases at J, with 6 bases in the middle. The CDR3 runs to 13 residues. In DNA, the CDR3 is TGCGCCAGCAGCTTGTATTCGACAGATACGCAGTATTTT. Amino acid sequence: CASSLYSTDTQYF.

The rearrangement uses TRBV30 and TRBJ1-3, with D tentatively TRBD1 (6 bases). Per the germline V gene, CDR1 is GTSNPN and CDR2 is SVGIG (reference sequence). V lost 1 base to trimming and J lost 5 bases, with 15 bases between them. This CDR3 has 15 amino acids. The CDR3 loop reads CAWSASLGGRNTIYF. The CDR3 bases are TGTGCCTGGAGTGCCAGCTTGGGGGGGCGAAACACCATATATTTT. Filled out from reference TRBV30 and TRBJ1-3, the complete variable domain reads SQTIHQWPATLVQPVGSPLSLECTVEGTSNPNLYWYRQAAGRGLQLLFYSVGIGQISSEVPQNLSASRPQDRQFILSSKKLLLSDSGFYLCAWSASLGGRNTIYFGEGSWLTVV.

The V gene is TRBV5-1, the J gene TRBJ2-4; the D call may be TRBD1 or TRBD2 (6 bases each). This CDR3 spans 16 amino acids. Germline V gene data show CDR1 as SGHRS and CDR2 as YFSETQ. V was cut by 3 bases and J by 4 bases, with 17 bases left in between. In DNA form, the CDR3 reads TGCGCCAGCAGCTGGGGAGGACAGAGCCCAAAAAACATTCAGTACTTC. Translating it yields CASSWGGQSPKNIQYF.

The gene calls are TRBV5-6 and TRBJ1-1; 7 nucleotides agree with TRBD1. There are 14 residues in the CDR3. CDR1 is SGHDT and CDR2 is YYEEEE in the germline V gene. The V segment lost 4 bases and the J segment 4 bases; nucleotides outside the gene matches: 7. This CDR3 is CASSVKQGITEAFF. DNA of the CDR3: TGTGCCAGCAGCGTCAAACAGGGGATCACTGAAGCTTTCTTT. Full variable domain (rest looked up from reference TRBV5-6 and TRBJ1-1): DAGVTQSPTHLIKTRGQQVTLRCSPKSGHDTVSWYQQALGQGPQFIFQYYEEEERQRGNFPDRFSGHQFPNYSSELNVNALLLGDSALYLCASSVKQGITEAFFGQGTRLTVV.

This sequence joins TRBV10-3 and TRBJ2-6; D may be TRBD1 (5 bases). Trimming stripped 2 bases from V and 2 bases from J, with 19 bases between. The CDR3 runs to 19 residues. CDR1 and CDR2 from the germline V gene are ENHRY and SYGVKD. The CDR3 nucleotides read TGTGCCATCAGTGAGAAGTCAGGGCCCTCTGGACCTGGGGCCAACGTCCTGACTTTC. As protein: CAISEKSGPSGPGANVLTF.

The J gene is TRBJ1-2, the V gene TRBV7-8, with 8 nucleotides matching TRBD1. J gave up 7 bases and V 6 bases, and 28 bases lay outside the gene matches. Germline V lookup: CDR1 SGHVS, CDR2 FQNEAQ. The CDR3 length is 20 residues. The DNA for the CDR3 is TGTGCCAGCAGATCACTTAAATCGATCCAGGGGGCGGACTTCTGGTTTGGCTACACCTTC. Protein sequence: CASRSLKSIQGADFWFGYTF.

V and J are TRBV14 and TRBJ2-7; TRBD2 aligns across 9 bases. Germline CDR1 SGHDN, CDR2 FVKESK. CDR3 length: 17 amino acids. V gave up 0 bases and J gave up 6 bases; unmatched junction bases: 12. CDR3: CASSQDWSRGGLGEQYF. CDR3 nucleotides: TGTGCCAGCAGCCAAGATTGGTCGCGGGGGGGCCTCGGCGAGCAGTACTTC. The variable domain in full, completed from reference TRBV14 and TRBJ2-7, reads EAGVTQFPSHSVIEKGQTVTLRCDPISGHDNLYWYRRVMGKEIKFLLHFVKESKQDESGMPNNRFLAERTGGTYSTLKVQPAELEDSGVYFCASSQDWSRGGLGEQYFGPGTRLTVT.

The chain recombines TRBV5-4 with TRBJ1-5, with 8 bases aligning to TRBD1. The CDR3 loop spans 15 amino acids. Losses at the gene ends were 4 bases for V and 9 bases for J; bases not matched to a gene: 12. The V gene's germline CDR1 is SGHNT and CDR2 YYREEE (reference sequence). The DNA of the CDR3 is TGTGCCAGCAGCCCGGACAGGGCCCCGATCCGGCCCCAGCATTTT. Translating it yields CASSPDRAPIRPQHF.

The chain has TRBV6-4 and TRBJ1-1; no firm D call. Germline V gene data show CDR1 as MRHNA and CDR2 as SNTAGT. This CDR3 spans 15 amino acids. V was cut by 0 bases and J by 1 base, with 9 bases left in between. The CDR3 reads CASSDSSRGNTEAFF. Here the CDR3 DNA reads TGTGCCAGCAGTGACTCGAGTCGAGGGAACACTGAAGCTTTCTTT.

This clone has just one count. This chain uses TRBV11-3 with TRBJ2-1; no definite D call. The germline gives CDR1 SGHNT, CDR2 YENEEA. This CDR3 spans 14 amino acids. V dropped 5 bases and J dropped 4 bases, with 12 bases sitting between them. CDR3 sequence reads: CASSPRDVYNEQFF. As DNA, the CDR3 is TGTGCCAGCAGCCCTAGAGACGTGTACAATGAGCAGTTCTTC.